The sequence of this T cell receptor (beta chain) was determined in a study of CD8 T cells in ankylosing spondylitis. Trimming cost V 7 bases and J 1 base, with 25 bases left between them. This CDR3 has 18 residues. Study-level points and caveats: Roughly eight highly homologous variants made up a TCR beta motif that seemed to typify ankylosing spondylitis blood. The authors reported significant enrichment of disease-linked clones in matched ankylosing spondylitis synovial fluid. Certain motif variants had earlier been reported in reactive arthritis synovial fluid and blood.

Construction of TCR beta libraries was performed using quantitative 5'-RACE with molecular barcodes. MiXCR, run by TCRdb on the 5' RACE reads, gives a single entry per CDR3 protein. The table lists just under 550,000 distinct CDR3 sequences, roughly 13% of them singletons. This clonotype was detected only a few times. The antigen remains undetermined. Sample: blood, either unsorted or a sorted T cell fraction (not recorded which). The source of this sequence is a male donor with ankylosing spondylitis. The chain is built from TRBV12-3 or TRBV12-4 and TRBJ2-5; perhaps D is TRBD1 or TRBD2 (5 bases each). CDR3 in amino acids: CASNHGTVRTLIQETQYF. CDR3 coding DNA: TGTGCCAGCAACCATGGGACGGTTAGGACCTTAATCCAAGAGACCCAGTACTTC.